The clone carrying this T cell receptor (beta chain) has only a few counts. The source of the sample is a study of blood T cell repertoires in COVID-19. The wider study: Samples taken during acute and convalescent COVID-19 were collected in the United States, Italy and Spain. Sources were T cells, B-cell-depleted T cells, or PBMCs; the material itself was cDNA or gDNA.

As handled by the study authors: Researchers report that nucleated cell counts were estimated from reference gene primer amplification. Assay used: immunoSEQ multiplex PCR; TCRdb lists only in-frame clones, some missing. The V and J calls and clone size are taken from that table; D and trimming were inferred from the DNA. The table shows 64,000 or so clones, with around 90% occurring only once. The length of the CDR3 is 13 residues. V was trimmed by 5 bases and J by 2 bases, leaving 9 bases between them. Germline assignment: CDR1 SEHNR and CDR2 FQNEAQ (reference sequence). The source material was peripheral blood. The sequence came from a human donor in a cohort sampled during active COVID-19. The chain joins TRBV7-9 to TRBJ1-2; D uncertain. CDR3 coding DNA: TGTGCCAGCAGCCTAAAATCAAACTATGGCTACACCTTC. Translation: CASSLKSNYGYTF.